This T cell receptor (beta chain) stems from a study of naive and memory T cell subsets. Findings and limits, study-wide: Expression changes during T cell differentiation may affect RNA-based TCR counts.

The germline gives CDR1 DFQATT, CDR2 SNEGSKA (reference sequence). This CDR3 spans 13 amino acids. The junction had 3 bases not matched to a gene; V was cut back by 6 bases and J by 5 bases. This clonotype occurred a few times. No antigen is known for it. Two oligonucleotides, mixed equimolar, formed the beta constant-region primer covering TRBC1 and TRBC2. Four rounds of PCR amplified the ligated cDNA using nested alpha and beta constant-region primers plus SP2. TCRdb reprocessed the UMI-ligation and nested PCR reads with MiXCR, giving one entry per CDR3 protein. The data show around 130,000 distinct CDR3 sequences, roughly 32% seen once.

This chain connects TRBV20-1 to TRBJ2-1, with 11 bases fitting TRBD2. This clonotype was obtained from a human donor in good health. The sequencing input was central memory CD4+ T cells from blood. CDR3 residues: CSALAGENNEQFF. The CDR3 DNA reads as TGCAGTGCACTAGCGGGAGAAAACAATGAGCAGTTCTTC.